These T cell receptor beta chains were read from a single sample in a study of cytomegalovirus exposure and HLA in healthy donors. Repertoires were generated with immunoSEQ multiplex PCR, while TCRdb's copy carries only in-frame clones and drops some. The sample consists of about 170,000 clones, roughly 76% of them appearing once. Material for sequencing was PBMCs. The receptor source for this set is a male donor in good health and CMV-seronegative. The CDR3 runs from the conserved cysteine through the conserved F or W. The D gene is left open where the match is weak. Clone sizes are given selectively: once, few, many, or a class where the clone is expanded.

clone_size d_call j_call v_call cdr3_nt cdr3_aa
NA NA TRBJ2-5 TRBV9 TGTGCCAGCAGCTTGACCGGGGAGACCCAGTACTTC CASSLTGETQYF
NA NA TRBJ1-3 TRBV7-9 TGTGCCAGCAGCTTAAGGCAGGGGACTGGAAACACCATATATTTT CASSLRQGTGNTIYF
NA NA TRBJ1-1 TRBV27 TGTGCCAGCAATGCGAGAGCTGAAGCTTTCTTT CASNARAEAFF
once TRBD1 TRBJ2-2 TRBV7-2 TGTGCCAGCAGCCGGGGACAGGCGGACGGGGAGCTGTTTTTT CASSRGQADGELFF
NA NA TRBJ1-3 TRBV6-5 TGTGCCAGCAGCTCCGGGCGCGGGGGCAACACCATATATTTT CASSSGRGGNTIYF
NA TRBD1 TRBJ2-1 TRBV9 TGTGCCAGCAGCGAGACAGGGAGCTCCTACAATGAGCAGTTCTTC CASSETGSSYNEQFF
NA NA TRBJ1-1 TRBV5-1 TGCGCCAGCAGCTTGTGGGAGAGGGCCCTGAACACTGAAGCTTTCTTT CASSLWERALNTEAFF
NA TRBD1 TRBJ1-4 TRBV6-1 TGTGCCAGCAGTAAGGGGGAGGACAGGGCAAAACTGTTTTTT CASSKGEDRAKLFF
NA TRBD1 TRBJ2-1 TRBV5-1 TGCGCCAGCAGCCCGCGACAGGGGGCAGGCAATGAGCAGTTCTTC CASSPRQGAGNEQFF
NA NA TRBJ1-2 TRBV14 TGTGCCAGCAGCCAAGCTACAACAGACATCTATGGCTACACCTTC CASSQATTDIYGYTF
NA NA TRBJ2-3 TRBV7-9 TGTGCCAGCAGCTTATTTCAGGGCACAGATACGCAGTATTTT CASSLFQGTDTQYF
NA TRBD1 TRBJ1-6 TRBV9 TGTGCCAGCAGCGTACGGGAGGGGGCTAATTCACCCCTCCACTTT CASSVREGANSPLHF
NA TRBD1 TRBJ1-2 TRBV6-1 TGTGCCAGCAGGAACCCTGGACAGGTCTATGGCTACACCTTC CASRNPGQVYGYTF
once TRBD1 TRBJ1-2 TRBV6-5 TGTGCCAGCAGTTACAGGGGACAGGGCAACTATGGCTACACCTTC CASSYRGQGNYGYTF
NA NA TRBJ1-5 TRBV7-8 TGTGCCAGCAGCCGCGCGGGGGGGCATCAGCCCCAGCATTTT CASSRAGGHQPQHF
once TRBD2 TRBJ2-7 TRBV5-1 TGCGCCAGCAGTCCTAGCGGGGGGGCCTACGAGCAGTACTTC CASSPSGGAYEQYF
NA TRBD2 TRBJ2-7 TRBV4-2 TGTGCCAGCAGCCTGGGACTAGCGGGGGGTTCTAGCTCCTACGAGCAGTACTTC CASSLGLAGGSSSYEQYF
NA TRBD1 TRBJ2-7 TRBV7-8 TGTGCCAGCAGCTTAAGCTGGGACAGGTTCTACGAGCAGTACTTC CASSLSWDRFYEQYF
NA NA TRBJ1-2 TRBV19 TGTGCCAGTAGGGTACCAGGGGAAGCTAACTATGGCTACACCTTC CASRVPGEANYGYTF
NA NA TRBJ1-5 TRBV2 TGTGCCAGCATGGACGGCAGGGGAAATCAGCCCCAGCATTTT CASMDGRGNQPQHF
NA NA TRBJ1-4 TRBV2 TGTGCCAGCAGTGACTTAACAACTAATGAAAAACTGTTTTTT CASSDLTTNEKLFF
few NA TRBJ2-1 TRBV18 TGTGCCAGCTCATTAGCCGGCAATGAGCAGTTCTTC CASSLAGNEQFF
NA NA TRBJ1-1 TRBV5-5 TGTGCCAGCAGCTTCCGGACATGGGGCTCTGAAGCTTTCTTT CASSFRTWGSEAFF
NA TRBD1 TRBJ1-6 TRBV6-1 TGTGCCAGCTTCAGGGACAGGGGAAATAATTCACCCCTCCACTTT CASFRDRGNNSPLHF
NA NA TRBJ2-5 TRBV27 TGTGCCAGCAGCCAAGGGGAAGAGACCCAGTACTTC CASSQGEETQYF
NA NA TRBJ1-1 TRBV5-8 TGTGCCAGCAGCTCTCCCCGTCGGGCTTTCTTT CASSSPRRAFF
NA NA TRBJ2-6 TRBV4-3 TGCGCCAGCAGCCAAACCGCAGGGCCCGGGGCCAACGTCCTGACTTTC CASSQTAGPGANVLTF
NA NA TRBJ1-2 TRBV13 TGTGCCAGCAGCCATCGGACTTCTTATGGCTACACCTTC CASSHRTSYGYTF
NA NA TRBJ2-4 TRBV27 TGTGCCAGCAGGGGGGTGGGGGCTGCCAAAAACATTCAGTACTTC CASRGVGAAKNIQYF
NA TRBD1 TRBJ2-1 TRBV5-8 TGTGCCAGCAGTGGACAGGGTTCGCCTGAGCAGTTCTTC CASSGQGSPEQFF
NA NA TRBJ2-7 TRBV5-8 TGTGCCAGCAGCTCCCGGACACGTACCTACGAGCAGTACTTC CASSSRTRTYEQYF
NA NA TRBJ2-5 TRBV5-6 TGTGCCAGCAGCTCTGCCAGACAGGCCCAAGAGACCCAGTACTTC CASSSARQAQETQYF
NA NA TRBJ1-2 TRBV7-9 TGTGCCAGCGGTCAAAATCCCGGGTACTATGGCTACACCTTC CASGQNPGYYGYTF
NA TRBD1 TRBJ2-7 TRBV7-9 TGTGCCAGCAGCTTATCCTTGACAGGGGGCGAGCAGTACTTC CASSLSLTGGEQYF
NA NA TRBJ1-5 TRBV6-1 TGTGCCAGCAGTGAATGGTCTGGGGGGGGCAATCAGCCCCAGCATTTT CASSEWSGGGNQPQHF
few NA TRBJ1-1 TRBV5-1 TGCGCCAGCAGTGGACAGCAGAACACTGAAGCTTTCTTT CASSGQQNTEAFF
NA NA TRBJ2-2 TRBV9 TGTGCCAGCAGGCGACAGAACACCGGGGAGCTGTTTTTT CASRRQNTGELFF
once NA TRBJ2-7 TRBV6-1 TGTGCCTACGGCGGAAACTCCTACGAGCAGTACTTC CAYGGNSYEQYF
NA TRBD2 TRBJ2-3 TRBV5-6 TGTGCCAGCAGAATAGCGGGTTGGACAGATACGCAGTATTTT CASRIAGWTDTQYF
NA TRBD1 TRBJ1-1 TRBV18 TGTGCCAGCTCACTTTCGACAGGGGTGAACACTGAAGCTTTCTTT CASSLSTGVNTEAFF
NA NA TRBJ1-2 TRBV7-2 TGTGCCAGCAGCTTAGCGAAGGACAGTGTAGGCTACACCTTC CASSLAKDSVGYTF
NA NA TRBJ1-2 TRBV2 TGTGCCAGCAGTGTCTCCTTATATGGCTACACCTTC CASSVSLYGYTF
few NA TRBJ2-7 TRBV5-4 TGTGCCAGCAGCACCGGGGGGCGCGCCGTCGAGCAGTACTTC CASSTGGRAVEQYF
few TRBD2 TRBJ2-7 TRBV6-5 TGTGCCAGCAGTTACTATAGGACTAGCGCGTACGAGCAGTACTTC CASSYYRTSAYEQYF
few TRBD1 TRBJ1-6 TRBV10-1 TGCGCCAGCAGTGAGTCCGGACAGGGGGCTAATTCACCCCTCCACTTT CASSESGQGANSPLHF
NA NA TRBJ2-3 TRBV4-1 TGCGCCAGCAGCCAAGCAACCAGGAGCACAGATACGCAGTATTTT CASSQATRSTDTQYF
NA NA TRBJ1-3 TRBV5-1 TGCGCCAGCAGGTCGACAGGAAGCTCTGGAAACACCATATATTTT CASRSTGSSGNTIYF
few TRBD2 TRBJ2-2 TRBV5-1 TGCGCCAGCAGTGGGGCTAGCGGGGGAAACACCGGGGAGCTGTTTTTT CASSGASGGNTGELFF